Below, 24 T cell receptor beta chains from the same sample are listed, as sequenced in a study of T-cell memory formation after mild COVID-19. In TCRdb, the 5' RACE reads were re-called with MiXCR into one record per CDR3 protein. The table has roughly 280,000 distinct CDR3 sequences, 7% to 10% seen once. Sequences were obtained from PBMCs or a T cell subset sorted from them (not recorded which). The receptors stem from a man aged 18 to 30 who had mild COVID-19 (a few samples of this study predate the infection). Cell type and time point are not known.

This clonotype has more than one count but fewer than ten. The chain employs TRBV2 and TRBJ1-2; tentatively, D is TRBD1 (5 bases). The germline V and J ends were trimmed by 5 bases and 8 bases, with 12 bases remaining between them. Germline CDR1 and CDR2: SNHLY and FYNNEI. The CDR3 is 12 residues long. The CDR3 region has the DNA TGTGCCAGCAGTCCCTCCGGGGCCGGCTACACCTTC. Protein: CASSPSGAGYTF.

The chain has TRBV20-1 and TRBJ2-1; 7 nucleotides match TRBD2. The CDR3 length is 15 residues. CDR1 is DFQATT, CDR2 SNEGSKA, per germline (reference sequence). Trimming cost V 0 bases and J 2 bases; bases outside gene matches: 4. In nucleotides, the CDR3 is TGCAGTGCTAGAGATCCCCGGGGGGCCTACAATGAGCAGTTCTTC. Its translation is CSARDPRGAYNEQFF.

This clonotype was counted a few times. The chain has TRBV5-1 and TRBJ2-7; TRBD2 agrees at 7 bases. CDR3 length: 17 amino acids. CDR1 and CDR2 from the germline V gene are SGHRS and YFSETQ. The V segment lost 0 bases and the J segment 2 bases; nucleotides outside the gene matches: 11. The CDR3 loop is CASSLGWRGGPTYEQYF. CDR3 DNA sequence: TGCGCCAGCAGCTTGGGGTGGCGCGGGGGTCCCACCTACGAGCAGTACTTC.

This clonotype was seen a handful of times. This chain uses TRBV12-3 or TRBV12-4 with TRBJ1-2; D remains ambiguous. The CDR3 has 12 residues. Trimming cost V 5 bases and J 8 bases, with 12 bases left between them. CDR3: CASSVEVGGYTF. The CDR3 DNA reads TGTGCCAGCAGTGTCGAGGTGGGCGGCTACACCTTC.

The CDR3 sequence is CASSPRTWADIQYF. CDR3 sequence (DNA): TGCGCCAGCAGCCCACGTACGTGGGCGGACATTCAGTACTTC. The chain joins TRBV5-1 to TRBJ2-4, with D unclear. Trimming removed 4 bases from V and 8 bases from J, with 16 bases in between. The CDR3 sequence is 14 residues long. CDR1 and CDR2 (germline): SGHRS, YFSETQ.

This clonotype was observed a handful of times. This chain uses TRBV6-5 with TRBJ2-7, with TRBD2 as a possible D gene (6 bases). Germline CDR1 and CDR2: MNHEY and SVGAGI. V was shortened by 0 bases and J by 0 bases, with 12 bases between the two germline ends. There are 16 residues in the CDR3. The CDR3: CASSYSVGGASYEQYF. Written as DNA, the CDR3 is TGTGCCAGCAGTTACTCGGTAGGCGGGGCCTCCTACGAGCAGTACTTC.

This clonotype came up many times. This chain uses TRBV4-3 with TRBJ1-2, with TRBD1 matching 9 bases. This CDR3 is 16 amino acids long. The junction had 10 bases not matched to a gene; V was cut back by 0 bases and J by 8 bases. Germline V CDR1 and CDR2: LGHNA, YSLEER. As DNA, the CDR3 is TGCGCCAGCAGCCAAGAGAGGACAGGGGTTCCGAGGGGCTACACCTTC. This encodes CASSQERTGVPRGYTF.

In its sample, this clonotype was seen a few times. The chain uses TRBV4-2 and TRBJ1-2; a possible D gene is TRBD1 (5 bases). Germline CDR1 and CDR2: LGHNA and YNFKEQ. Trimming removed 0 bases at V and 7 bases at J, with 15 bases between. This CDR3 contains 15 residues. As DNA, the CDR3 is TGTGCCAGCAGCCAAGAAGCGGGGGTGATTGGTGGCTACACCTTC. This gives the protein CASSQEAGVIGGYTF.

This chain links TRBV4-2 with TRBJ1-6; D might be TRBD1 (5 bases). The CDR3 loop spans 17 amino acids. V lost 0 bases, J lost 0 bases, and 9 bases lay in between. Germline V gives CDR1 LGHNA, CDR2 YNFKEQ. As DNA, the CDR3 is TGTGCCAGCAGCCAAGATGAGGGGAGCTCCTATAATTCACCCCTCCACTTT. Amino acids: CASSQDEGSSYNSPLHF.

This clonotype was seen more than once but under ten times. The V and J genes are TRBV20-1 and TRBJ1-5, with 7 positions matching TRBD1. In germline, CDR1 is DFQATT, CDR2 SNEGSKA (reference sequence). V gave up 6 bases and J gave up 4 bases; unmatched junction bases: 9. The CDR3 consists of 14 residues. CDR3 coding DNA: TGCAGTGCCCGGGCAGGGGGTCCAAATCAGCCCCAGCATTTT. Translated: CSARAGGPNQPQHF.

This clonotype has just a few counts. The V gene is TRBV5-5, the J gene TRBJ2-7; TRBD1 might be the D (6 bases). V dropped 2 bases and J dropped 4 bases, with 10 bases sitting between them. The CDR3 runs to 13 residues. Germline V CDR1 and CDR2: SGHKS, YYEKEE (reference sequence). The CDR3 DNA follows: TGTGCCAGCAGCTTCTACCAGGGGTACGAGCAGTACTTC. Its protein is CASSFYQGYEQYF.

This clonotype has a handful of counts. The chain uses TRBV20-1 and TRBJ2-7; D not certain. V was clipped by 0 bases and J by 1 base, with 4 bases between them. CDR1 is DFQATT and CDR2 is SNEGSKA in the germline V gene (reference sequence). The CDR3 has 12 residues. The CDR3 sequence: CSARDESYEQYF. In nucleotides, the CDR3 is TGCAGTGCTAGAGATGAGTCCTACGAGCAGTACTTC.

This clonotype has a handful of counts. This chain links TRBV5-6 with TRBJ2-2, with a weak D call TRBD1 (5 bases). CDR3 length: 15 amino acids. V was trimmed by 4 bases and J by 0 bases, leaving 10 bases between them. The germline CDR1 and CDR2 sequences are SGHDT and YYEEEE. CDR3 coding DNA: TGTGCCAGCAGCCAGGGTTATACGAACACCGGGGAGCTGTTTTTT. Its protein product is CASSQGYTNTGELFF.

As for this clonotype: One end of the junction fails to match germline, which may point to a read error. The J gene is TRBJ1-1, the V gene TRBV14; D is unresolved. The CDR3 length is 12 residues. Looked up from germline, CDR1 is SGHDN and CDR2 is FVKESK. CDR3 bases: TGTGCCAGCAGCCAAGACGCCTGGACGGGGATCTTT. It yields the protein CASSQDAWTGIF. Complete variable domain (other parts from reference TRBV14 and TRBJ1-1): EAGVTQFPSHSVIEKGQTVTLRCDPISGHDNLYWYRRVMGKEIKFLLHFVKESKQDESGMPNNRFLAERTGGTYSTLKVQPAELEDSGVYFCASSQDAWTGIFGQGTRLTVV.

The CDR3 nucleotides read TGTGCCAGCAGTCCCCGGGACAGGAATGAAAAACTGTTTTTT. It is translated as CASSPRDRNEKLFF. The chain recombines TRBV12-3 or TRBV12-4 with TRBJ1-4; 8 bases agree with TRBD1. With V trimmed by 5 bases and J by 5 bases, 4 bases remained unmatched. The CDR3 extends over 14 amino acids.

This clonotype has more than one count but fewer than ten. The rearrangement uses TRBV25-1 and TRBJ2-2; TRBD2 aligns across 9 bases. V gave up 7 bases and J gave up 5 bases; unmatched junction bases: 11. CDR1 and CDR2 from the germline V gene are MGHDK and SYGVNS. The CDR3 length is 16 residues. CDR3 in amino acids: CASNPTSGPGTGELFF. The CDR3, as DNA: TGTGCCAGCAACCCAACTAGCGGGCCGGGGACCGGGGAGCTGTTTTTT.

The chain recombines TRBV7-2 with TRBJ2-7; D may match TRBD1 or TRBD2 (5 bases each). Germline V gives CDR1 SGHTA, CDR2 FQGNSA. Trimming removed 7 bases at V and 6 bases at J, with 16 bases between. The CDR3 runs 13 residues. The CDR3 DNA is TGTGCCAGCATCCCGGGGCGGTTGGGCGAGCAGTACTTC. It encodes CASIPGRLGEQYF.

The V gene is TRBV4-3, the J gene TRBJ2-6; D unresolved. The germline V gene has CDR1 LGHNA and CDR2 YSLEER. V shed 4 bases and J shed 1 base, with 11 bases lying between them. This CDR3 spans 16 amino acids. CDR3 amino acids: CASSLLVQSGANVLTF. CDR3 coding DNA: TGCGCCAGCAGCCTCCTCGTGCAGTCTGGGGCCAACGTCCTGACTTTC.

The chain carries TRBV9 and TRBJ2-1; 14 nucleotides line up with TRBD2. Trimming cost V 1 base and J 6 bases; bases outside gene matches: 12. The CDR3 runs to 19 residues. CDR1 and CDR2 from the germline V gene are SGDLS and YYNGEE. The chain's CDR3 is CASSVRVSETSGGANEQFF. In nucleotides, the CDR3 is TGTGCCAGCAGCGTAAGGGTTAGTGAGACTAGCGGGGGGGCCAATGAGCAGTTCTTC.

This clonotype showed up many times. This rearrangement joins TRBV7-2 to TRBJ2-5; no definite D call. Germline assignment: CDR1 SGHTA and CDR2 FQGNSA. There are 11 residues in the CDR3. V was cut by 5 bases and J by 3 bases, with 4 bases left in between. The CDR3 loop is CASSVKETQYF. CDR3 sequence (DNA): TGTGCCAGCAGCGTAAAAGAGACCCAGTACTTC.

This clonotype was counted a few times. This chain uses TRBV4-3 with TRBJ1-5, with a weak D call TRBD1 (5 bases). The CDR3 extends over 15 amino acids. V lost 0 bases, J lost 7 bases, and 13 bases lay in between. The V gene's germline CDR1 is LGHNA and CDR2 YSLEER. CDR3 protein: CASSQDNGGRQPQHF. For the CDR3, the DNA is TGCGCCAGCAGCCAAGATAACGGGGGAAGACAGCCCCAGCATTTT.

This clonotype came up a few times. The J gene is TRBJ2-1, the V gene TRBV7-6, with D possibly being TRBD1 or TRBD2 (5 bases each). The CDR3 is 14 amino acids. From germline, CDR1 is SGHVS and CDR2 FNYEAQ. V gave up 1 base and J gave up 11 bases, with 15 bases separating them. The CDR3 here is CASSLETRPGQQFF. In DNA, the CDR3 is TGTGCCAGCAGCTTAGAAACACGGCCGGGACAGCAGTTCTTC.

The chain has TRBV12-3 or TRBV12-4 and TRBJ2-5; D is perhaps TRBD1 (6 bases). The CDR3 runs to 13 residues. V dropped 7 bases and J dropped 5 bases, with 14 bases sitting between them. CDR3 in amino acids: CASTPQGFETQYF. CDR3 nucleotide sequence: TGTGCCAGCACCCCACAGGGCTTCGAGACCCAGTACTTC.

This clonotype occurred a few times. The chain uses TRBV7-8 and TRBJ2-5, with D maybe TRBD1 (5 bases). Between the trimmed V and J ends, which lost 1 base and 7 bases, there was a span of 13 bases. The CDR3 totals 14 residues. CDR1 and CDR2 from the germline V gene are SGHVS and FQNEAQ. This CDR3 is CASSLVPTVRTQYF. Here the CDR3 DNA reads TGTGCCAGCAGCTTAGTTCCGACAGTTAGGACCCAGTACTTC.